The 23 T cell receptor beta chains below come from one sample, sequenced in a study of sequential checkpoint blockade in melanoma. Stated treatment: randomized to nivolumab then ipilimumab (arm A) or the reverse (arm B). Clones were sequenced by immunoSEQ multiplex PCR, and TCRdb holds only the in-frame ones, with some missing. The data show some 19,000 clones, around 25% seen once. Sequences were derived from tumor tissue (inferred from file names), sampled from a patient given nivolumab and ipilimumab in sequence. All receptors derive from a human donor with melanoma.

The chain recombines TRBV15 with TRBJ1-5; D might be TRBD1 (5 bases). Trimming stripped 3 bases from V and 0 bases from J, with 12 bases between. Germline CDR1 and CDR2: LNHNV and YYDKDF (reference sequence). This CDR3 comprises 16 residues. CDR3 sequence: CATSSGGVSSNQPQHF. As DNA, the CDR3 is TGTGCCACCAGCAGCGGAGGGGTGAGTAGCAATCAGCCCCAGCATTTT.

This clone was recorded many times. The genes are TRBV11-3 and TRBJ2-5; TRBD1 aligns across 7 bases. V shed 5 bases, J shed 1 base, and the junction held 4 bases outside the gene matches. CDR3 length equals 14 residues. Germline V CDR1 and CDR2: SGHNT, YENEEA. The CDR3 coding sequence is TGTGCCAGCAGCCGACAGGGTACCCAAGAGACCCAGTACTTC. This codes for CASSRQGTQETQYF.

The rearrangement joins TRBV5-1 to TRBJ1-2; 11 bases align to TRBD1. Germline V lookup: CDR1 SGHRS, CDR2 YFSETQ. V shed 4 bases, J shed 7 bases, and the junction held 6 bases outside the gene matches. This CDR3 is 14 amino acids long. In DNA form, the CDR3 reads TGCGCCAGCAGCCAGGACAGGGGGCAAATTGGCTACACCTTC. It yields the protein CASSQDRGQIGYTF.

V usage is TRBV14 and J usage is TRBJ1-2; TRBD1 matches 8 bases. Germline V gives CDR1 SGHDN, CDR2 FVKESK. The trim removed 1 base at V and 7 bases at J, leaving 14 bases unmatched. This CDR3 has 17 residues. The CDR3 is CASSQGRWAGQGGGYTF. The CDR3 DNA sequence: TGTGCCAGCAGCCAAGGAAGGTGGGCTGGACAGGGTGGTGGCTACACCTTC.

This chain uses TRBV30 with TRBJ2-7; 7 bases line up with TRBD1. CDR3 size: 11 residues. After removal of 5 bases from V and 4 bases from J, the junction contained 2 bases not matched to a gene. The V gene's germline CDR1 is GTSNPN and CDR2 SVGIG (reference sequence). The DNA of the CDR3 is TGTGCCTGGGTCAGGGGGTACGAGCAGTACTTC. Translating it yields CAWVRGYEQYF.

This clone was recorded a few times. The chain is built from TRBV11-3 and TRBJ2-5; tentative D call: TRBD1 (6 bases). Deletions cut 5 bases from V and 5 bases from J, with 15 bases between. CDR1 and CDR2 from the germline V gene are SGHNT and YENEEA. The CDR3 totals 14 residues. CDR3 in amino acids: CASSTPTGGETQYF. The DNA for the CDR3 is TGTGCCAGCAGCACCCCGACAGGAGGTGAGACCCAGTACTTC.

This clone was detected many times. The rearrangement joins TRBV11-3 to TRBJ2-3; D tentatively fits TRBD1 or TRBD2 (6 bases each). Trimming stripped 5 bases from V and 2 bases from J, with 14 bases between. The CDR3 totals 15 residues. Germline CDR1 is SGHNT and CDR2 is YENEEA. Here the CDR3 reads CASSTRGTATDTQYF. As DNA, the CDR3 is TGTGCCAGCAGCACGAGGGGGACTGCCACAGATACGCAGTATTTT.

The CDR3 reads CSVERGTPDTQYF. CDR3 in DNA: TGCAGCGTTGAAAGGGGTACCCCAGATACGCAGTATTTT. The chain links TRBV29-1 to TRBJ2-3; D is perhaps TRBD1 (5 bases). V gave up 2 bases and J gave up 4 bases, with 10 bases separating them. The CDR3 consists of 13 residues. Looked up from germline, CDR1 is SQVTM and CDR2 is ANQGSEA.

In this sample, this clone turned up many times. The genes are TRBV11-3 and TRBJ2-7; a possible D gene is TRBD1 (6 bases). This CDR3 has 14 residues. Looked up from germline, CDR1 is SGHNT and CDR2 is YENEEA. Trimming took off 1 base at V and 7 bases at J, with 14 bases between the two ends. CDR3 DNA sequence: TGTGCCAGCAGCTTAGGGGTCAGGGGTGAGGAGCAGTACTTC. Protein sequence: CASSLGVRGEEQYF.

Ten or more counts support this clone. The V and J genes are TRBV11-3 and TRBJ1-1, with D possibly TRBD1 on 5 matching bases. Trimming took off 2 bases at V and 1 base at J, with 20 bases between the two ends. The length of the CDR3 is 18 residues. Germline V gives CDR1 SGHNT, CDR2 YENEEA. The CDR3 DNA reads TGTGCCAGCAGCTTACCGTATCCACAGGCAGTGGGGAACACTGAAGCTTTCTTT. This sequence encodes CASSLPYPQAVGNTEAFF. Using reference TRBV11-3 and TRBJ1-1 for the parts outside the CDR3, the full variable domain is EAGVVQSPRYKIIEKKQPVAFWCNPISGHNTLYWYLQNLGQGPELLIRYENEEAVDDSQLPKDRFSAERLKGVDSTLKIQPAELGDSAVYLCASSLPYPQAVGNTEAFFGQGTRLTVV.

The CDR3 DNA follows: TGTGCCAGCAGTCGGACCGGGACTAGCGGGTACAATGAGCAGTTCTTC. Translation gives CASSRTGTSGYNEQFF. V gene TRBV28 combines with J gene TRBJ2-1, with TRBD2 identical over 12 bases. Trimming removed 5 bases from V and 4 bases from J; junction bases left unmatched: 6. The V gene's germline CDR1 is MDHEN and CDR2 SYDVKM. The CDR3 is made up of 16 amino acids.

The chain carries TRBV19 and TRBJ1-1, with a weak D call TRBD1 (5 bases). CDR3 length: 15 amino acids. The V end was cut by 4 bases, the J end by 1 base, with 13 bases between. Germline CDR1 reads LNHDA; CDR2 reads SQIVND (reference sequence). This CDR3 is CASSTLGTANTEAFF. The CDR3 DNA follows: TGTGCCAGTAGTACTTTAGGGACCGCGAACACTGAAGCTTTCTTT. Based on the CDR3 plus reference TRBV19 and TRBJ1-1, the full variable domain is DGGITQSPKYLFRKEGQNVTLSCEQNLNHDAMYWYRQDPGQGLRLIYYSQIVNDFQKGDIAEGYSVSREKKESFPLTVTSAQKNPTAFYLCASSTLGTANTEAFFGQGTRLTVV.

This clone was counted once. The V call is TRBV18, the J call TRBJ1-1; D unresolved. V was trimmed by 2 bases and J by 2 bases, leaving 9 bases between them. CDR3 length equals 14 residues. CDR1 is KGHSH and CDR2 is LQKENI in the germline V gene. CDR3 protein: CASSPLQANTEAFF. The CDR3 nucleotides are TGTGCCAGCTCACCATTGCAGGCTAACACTGAAGCTTTCTTT.

The chain employs TRBV7-7 and TRBJ2-2; D unresolved. The V end lost 5 bases, the J end lost 5 bases, and 15 bases lay between the germline ends. Germline CDR1 and CDR2: SSHAT and FNYEAQ (reference sequence). The CDR3 is 15 amino acids. Here the CDR3 reads CASSPDAPWTGELFF. DNA for the CDR3: TGTGCCAGCAGCCCGGACGCCCCCTGGACCGGGGAGCTGTTTTTT.

This clone was seen only once. The chain couples TRBV5-1 to TRBJ2-7, with D tentatively TRBD2 (5 bases). Trimming removed 3 bases at V and 2 bases at J, with 12 bases between. The CDR3 is made up of 14 amino acids. The germline V gene has CDR1 SGHRS and CDR2 YFSETQ. The CDR3 coding sequence is TGCGCCAGCAGCTCGGCGGACTTCGCCTACGAGCAGTACTTC. Its translation is CASSSADFAYEQYF. Variable domain in full (rest from reference TRBV5-1 and TRBJ2-7): KAGVTQTPRYLIKTRGQQVTLSCSPISGHRSVSWYQQTPGQGLQFLFEYFSETQRNKGNFPGRFSGRQFSNSRSEMNVSTLELGDSALYLCASSSADFAYEQYFGPGTRLTVT.

This clone was recorded at least ten times. The J gene is TRBJ1-4, the V gene TRBV4-1, with TRBD1 as a possible D gene (6 bases). This CDR3 has 17 amino acids. The V end lost 5 bases, the J end lost 6 bases, and 22 bases lay between the germline ends. Germline V CDR1 and CDR2: MGHRA, YSYEKL. CDR3 DNA sequence: TGCGCCAGCAGCAAAAGCCAGTTCGGGGGGCGTGATGAAAAACTGTTTTTT. Translation gives CASSKSQFGGRDEKLFF.

This rearrangement joins TRBV19 to TRBJ2-1; tentative D call: TRBD2 (6 bases). In germline, CDR1 is LNHDA, CDR2 SQIVND (reference sequence). The V end lost 3 bases, the J end lost 9 bases, and 12 bases lay between the germline ends. The CDR3 length is 13 residues. The CDR3 reads CASSMGRGTEQFF. CDR3 sequence (DNA): TGTGCCAGTAGTATGGGGCGGGGAACTGAGCAGTTCTTC.

Only a few counts were recorded for this clone. This chain connects TRBV28 to TRBJ2-5; D is unclear. The V gene lost 7 bases and the J gene lost 5 bases, with 17 bases spanning the gap. This CDR3 has 14 amino acids. Germline loops: CDR1 MDHEN, CDR2 SYDVKM. The chain's CDR3 is CASKTSGSVETQYF. CDR3 DNA sequence: TGTGCCAGCAAAACGTCCGGCTCCGTGGAGACCCAGTACTTC.

The rearrangement uses TRBV28 and TRBJ2-4; TRBD2 aligns across 11 bases. The CDR3 totals 21 residues. Germline loops: CDR1 MDHEN, CDR2 SYDVKM. With V trimmed by 5 bases and J by 0 bases, 18 bases remained unmatched. The CDR3 reads CASSLYTGFLAGGLAKNIQYF. CDR3 DNA sequence: TGTGCCAGCAGTCTATATACAGGGTTTCTAGCGGGGGGCCTAGCCAAAAACATTCAGTACTTC.

The V gene is TRBV11-3, the J gene TRBJ1-2; D is ambiguous. Trimming took 3 bases from V and 5 from J, leaving 13 bases between them. This CDR3 spans 14 amino acids. Per the germline V gene, CDR1 is SGHNT and CDR2 is YENEEA. This chain's CDR3 is CASSLAMVWYGYTF. For the CDR3, the DNA is TGTGCCAGCAGCTTGGCCATGGTCTGGTATGGCTACACCTTC.

The rearrangement joins TRBV11-3 to TRBJ2-5; 10 nucleotides agree with TRBD1. CDR3 length: 14 residues. With 4 bases clipped from V and 4 bases from J, the junction kept 3 bases outside the gene matches. Germline V gene lookup returns CDR1 SGHNT and CDR2 YENEEA. CDR3 sequence reads: CASSWTGGGETQYF. CDR3 bases: TGTGCCAGCAGCTGGACAGGGGGGGGAGAGACCCAGTACTTC. The full variable domain, with the rest looked up from reference TRBV11-3 and TRBJ2-5, is EAGVVQSPRYKIIEKKQPVAFWCNPISGHNTLYWYLQNLGQGPELLIRYENEEAVDDSQLPKDRFSAERLKGVDSTLKIQPAELGDSAVYLCASSWTGGGETQYFGPGTRLLVL.

This rearrangement joins TRBV7-8 to TRBJ1-4; no reliable D call. Between the trimmed V and J ends, which lost 5 bases and 13 bases, there was a span of 17 bases. Germline lookup yields CDR1 SGHVS and CDR2 FQNEAQ. The CDR3 has 13 residues. The CDR3 sequence: CASSLWPGSGLFF. CDR3 DNA sequence: TGTGCCAGCAGCCTCTGGCCGGGAAGCGGACTGTTTTTT.

This clone qualifies as medium-sized. The chain links TRBV28 to TRBJ2-5; D not certain. Trimming stripped 2 bases from V and 5 bases from J, with 12 bases between. In germline, CDR1 is MDHEN, CDR2 SYDVKM. CDR3 length: 14 amino acids. This CDR3 reads CASSLLDEMETQYF. The CDR3 bases are TGTGCCAGCAGTTTACTAGACGAAATGGAGACCCAGTACTTC.